This TCR beta chain was identified during a study of early stage breast cancer tumors. Study-level information: Twelve of the 16 invasive tumors were ER+, PR+ and HER2-. Approximately 10-fold was the mean read coverage per sample.

Assay: immunoSEQ multiplex PCR; the TCRdb copy retains only in-frame clones and omits some. Here the sample spans tens of thousands of clones, 75% to 95% being singletons. Deletions cut 3 bases from V and 4 bases from J, with 11 bases between. The CDR3 runs to 14 residues. Germline loops: CDR1 SGHTA, CDR2 FQGNSA. The sequenced sample consisted of blood. The sequence was obtained from a person between 70 and 80 years old with breast cancer. This chain connects TRBV7-2 to TRBJ2-3, with a weak D call TRBD2 (5 bases). In DNA, the CDR3 is TGTGCCAGCAGCTTTGAGGGCTGGTCAGATACGCAGTATTTT. Its protein product is CASSFEGWSDTQYF.